This is a list of T cell receptor beta chains from one sample in a study of blood T cell repertoires in COVID-19. Clones were read by immunoSEQ multiplex PCR, and TCRdb kept only the in-frame ones, dropping some. Altogether around 27,000 clones are present, around 83% being singletons, with the ten largest covering approximately 24%. The sample consisted of peripheral blood. The receptors were gathered from a man in his 70s with active COVID-19. Each CDR3 is given with its conserved first and last residue. A D gene is named only where the DNA matches it firmly. Clone sizes are given selectively: once, few, many, or a class where the clone is expanded.

abundance: NA; j_gene: TRBJ2-1; v_gene: TRBV2; d_gene: TRBD2; CDR3aa: CASSPLAGGAYNEQFF; CDR3nt: TGTGCCAGCAGTCCCCTAGCGGGGGGCGCCTACAATGAGCAGTTCTTC
abundance: NA; j_gene: TRBJ2-6; v_gene: TRBV2; d_gene: NA; CDR3aa: CASSGADSGANVLTF; CDR3nt: TGTGCCAGCAGTGGGGCCGACTCTGGGGCCAACGTCCTGACTTTC
abundance: few; j_gene: TRBJ1-4; v_gene: TRBV7-9; d_gene: NA; CDR3aa: CASSPEGLRSNEKLFF; CDR3nt: TGTGCCAGCAGCCCCGAAGGACTTAGATCGAATGAAAAACTGTTTTTT
abundance: NA; j_gene: TRBJ1-4; v_gene: TRBV2; d_gene: TRBD1; CDR3aa: CASSVNRGEKLFF; CDR3nt: TGTGCCAGCAGTGTTAACAGGGGGGAAAAACTGTTTTTT
abundance: NA; j_gene: TRBJ2-1; v_gene: TRBV5-4; d_gene: TRBD2; CDR3aa: CASSPLAGVSYNEQFF; CDR3nt: TGTGCCAGCAGCCCTTTAGCGGGAGTCTCCTACAATGAGCAGTTCTTC
abundance: NA; j_gene: TRBJ2-1; v_gene: TRBV10-1; d_gene: TRBD2; CDR3aa: CASQNSGRAGNEQFF; CDR3nt: TGCGCCAGCCAAAATAGCGGGAGGGCCGGTAATGAGCAGTTCTTC
abundance: NA; j_gene: TRBJ2-5; v_gene: TRBV5-1; d_gene: TRBD2; CDR3aa: CASSLTAGGTQETQYF; CDR3nt: TGCGCCAGCAGCTTGACAGCGGGGGGGACACAAGAGACCCAGTACTTC
abundance: NA; j_gene: TRBJ2-7; v_gene: TRBV28; d_gene: NA; CDR3aa: CASSNALVGEEDEQYF; CDR3nt: TGTGCCAGCAGTAACGCCCTTGTTGGCGAGGAGGACGAGCAGTACTTC
abundance: few; j_gene: TRBJ1-2; v_gene: TRBV7-2; d_gene: NA; CDR3aa: CASSLGGDYGYTF; CDR3nt: TGTGCCAGCAGCCTAGGGGGAGATTATGGCTACACCTTC
abundance: NA; j_gene: TRBJ1-4; v_gene: TRBV6-5; d_gene: TRBD1; CDR3aa: CASSYSGQGREKLFF; CDR3nt: TGTGCCAGCAGTTACTCGGGACAGGGACGGGAAAAACTGTTTTTT
abundance: NA; j_gene: TRBJ2-5; v_gene: TRBV24-1; d_gene: TRBD2; CDR3aa: CATSDPRGIQETQYF; CDR3nt: TGTGCCACCAGTGATCCGCGGGGGATTCAAGAGACCCAGTACTTC
abundance: NA; j_gene: TRBJ2-5; v_gene: TRBV7-3; d_gene: TRBD2; CDR3aa: CASSFSGREEETQYF; CDR3nt: TGTGCCAGCAGCTTCTCAGGGCGGGAGGAAGAGACCCAGTACTTC
abundance: NA; j_gene: TRBJ1-6; v_gene: TRBV19; d_gene: NA; CDR3aa: CASSILQGFSSPLHF; CDR3nt: TGTGCCAGTAGTATCTTGCAGGGATTTAGTTCACCCCTCCACTTT
abundance: NA; j_gene: TRBJ2-7; v_gene: TRBV28; d_gene: NA; CDR3aa: CASSGSITYEQYF; CDR3nt: TGTGCCAGCAGTGGCTCGATCACCTACGAGCAGTACTTC
abundance: NA; j_gene: TRBJ1-4; v_gene: TRBV6-5; d_gene: TRBD1; CDR3aa: CASRSTGHEKLFF; CDR3nt: TGTGCCAGCAGATCGACAGGGCATGAAAAACTGTTTTTT
abundance: once; j_gene: TRBJ1-1; v_gene: TRBV2; d_gene: NA; CDR3aa: CASSDQVNTEAFF; CDR3nt: TGTGCCAGCAGTGACCAGGTGAACACTGAAGCTTTCTTT
abundance: few; j_gene: TRBJ2-1; v_gene: TRBV29-1; d_gene: NA; CDR3aa: CSVVVGGSYNEQFF; CDR3nt: TGCAGCGTTGTGGTGGGAGGATCCTACAATGAGCAGTTCTTC
abundance: NA; j_gene: TRBJ1-5; v_gene: TRBV28; d_gene: NA; CDR3aa: CASSPGLYGNQPQHF; CDR3nt: TGTGCCAGCAGCCCAGGGTTATATGGCAATCAGCCCCAGCATTTT
abundance: NA; j_gene: TRBJ2-1; v_gene: TRBV5-6; d_gene: NA; CDR3aa: CASSLYYNEQFF; CDR3nt: TGTGCCAGCAGCTTGTACTACAATGAGCAGTTCTTC
abundance: NA; j_gene: TRBJ2-1; v_gene: TRBV28; d_gene: TRBD1; CDR3aa: CASVTRDRGRNEQFF; CDR3nt: TGTGCCAGCGTGACCCGGGACAGGGGGCGCAATGAGCAGTTCTTC
abundance: NA; j_gene: TRBJ1-5; v_gene: TRBV2; d_gene: NA; CDR3aa: CASSDQSGRQPQHF; CDR3nt: TGTGCCAGCAGTGATCAGAGCGGAAGACAGCCCCAGCATTTT
abundance: few; j_gene: TRBJ1-6; v_gene: TRBV6-5; d_gene: NA; CDR3aa: CASSYRDNSPLHF; CDR3nt: TGTGCCAGCAGTTACCGGGATAATTCACCCCTCCACTTT
abundance: NA; j_gene: TRBJ1-5; v_gene: TRBV10-2; d_gene: NA; CDR3aa: CASSEIGHMQPQHF; CDR3nt: TGCGCCAGCAGTGAGATAGGACATATGCAGCCCCAGCATTTT
abundance: NA; j_gene: TRBJ1-5; v_gene: TRBV5-1; d_gene: TRBD1; CDR3aa: CASSLGGPQGNQPQHF; CDR3nt: TGCGCCAGCAGCTTGGGGGGGCCACAGGGGAATCAGCCCCAGCATTTT
abundance: NA; j_gene: TRBJ2-5; v_gene: TRBV11-2; d_gene: NA; CDR3aa: CASSPSRSHGKETQYF; CDR3nt: TGTGCCAGCAGCCCTAGTCGTAGTCACGGCAAAGAGACCCAGTACTTC
abundance: few; j_gene: TRBJ1-2; v_gene: TRBV27; d_gene: NA; CDR3aa: CASSSHHQTGHYGYTF; CDR3nt: TGTGCCAGCAGTTCTCATCACCAGACAGGACACTATGGCTACACCTTC
abundance: few; j_gene: TRBJ2-5; v_gene: TRBV2; d_gene: NA; CDR3aa: CASSESAVVAISGQETQYF; CDR3nt: TGTGCCAGCAGTGAAAGCGCAGTAGTAGCGATATCGGGGCAAGAGACCCAGTACTTC
abundance: once; j_gene: TRBJ1-4; v_gene: TRBV9; d_gene: TRBD1; CDR3aa: CASSPRDRGNEKLFF; CDR3nt: TGTGCCAGCAGCCCCCGGGACAGGGGTAATGAAAAACTGTTTTTT
abundance: NA; j_gene: TRBJ2-5; v_gene: TRBV19; d_gene: TRBD1; CDR3aa: CASSIGTGVETQYF; CDR3nt: TGTGCCAGTAGTATAGGGACAGGGGTGGAGACCCAGTACTTC
abundance: once; j_gene: TRBJ2-1; v_gene: TRBV5-1; d_gene: TRBD2; CDR3aa: CASSLAGGLAGPYKSYNEQFF; CDR3nt: TGCGCCAGCAGCTTGGCCGGGGGACTAGCGGGGCCCTACAAATCTTACAATGAGCAGTTCTTC
abundance: NA; j_gene: TRBJ1-5; v_gene: TRBV30; d_gene: NA; CDR3aa: CAWTPDRYSNQPQHF; CDR3nt: TGTGCCTGGACCCCGGACAGATATAGCAATCAGCCCCAGCATTTT
abundance: NA; j_gene: TRBJ2-3; v_gene: TRBV4-1; d_gene: NA; CDR3aa: CASSQEGRGDTQYF; CDR3nt: TGCGCCAGCAGCCAAGAAGGGCGGGGAGATACGCAGTATTTT
abundance: once; j_gene: TRBJ2-7; v_gene: TRBV6-1; d_gene: NA; CDR3aa: CASSEPGAYEQYF; CDR3nt: TGTGCCAGCAGTGAGCCCGGGGCCTACGAGCAGTACTTC
abundance: NA; j_gene: TRBJ1-4; v_gene: TRBV2; d_gene: NA; CDR3aa: CASMTRQVDEKLFF; CDR3nt: TGTGCCAGCATGACGAGACAGGTCGACGAAAAACTGTTTTTT